A single sample gave rise to the 20 T cell receptor beta chains below, sequenced in a study of early T cells in non-severe SARS-CoV-2 infection. Each CDR3 protein gets one entry after TCRdb re-called the 5' RACE reads with MiXCR. The data contain 70,000 to 75,000 distinct CDR3 sequences, approximately 15% of them singletons. Sequenced sample: whole blood. Receptor source: an adult who was a healthcare worker with PCR-confirmed SARS-CoV-2 infection or an uninfected control (not recorded which).

There are a few counts of this clonotype. CDR3 bases: TGTGCCAGCAGTCCACAGGGGGCTCTGCAGCCCCAGCATTTT. It specifies CASSPQGALQPQHF. This sequence joins TRBV12-3 or TRBV12-4 and TRBJ1-5, with 9 positions matching TRBD1. The CDR3 extends over 14 amino acids. Unmatched junction bases numbered 6, after V lost 5 bases and J lost 7 bases.

Ten or more counts support this clonotype. The gene calls are TRBV6-6 and TRBJ1-3; weak D call: TRBD1 (5 bases). The germline CDR1 and CDR2 sequences are MNHNY and SVGAGI (reference sequence). The CDR3 totals 13 residues. The V and J ends lost 6 bases and 11 bases respectively, with 17 bases between them. CDR3 nucleotide sequence: TGTGCCAGCAGAGACAAGACAGTGGGCGCCATATATTTT. Protein sequence: CASRDKTVGAIYF.

The chain combines TRBV19 with TRBJ2-2; D is possibly TRBD1 (5 bases). This CDR3 has 14 amino acids. Germline V gene lookup returns CDR1 LNHDA and CDR2 SQIVND (reference sequence). V lost 3 bases and J lost 8, with 13 bases in between. CDR3 amino acids: CASSISAGSGELFF. As DNA, the CDR3 is TGTGCCAGTAGTATCTCTGCAGGGTCAGGGGAGCTGTTTTTT.

In this sample, this clonotype turned up many times. This chain connects TRBV29-1 to TRBJ1-2; no firm D call. CDR1 and CDR2 from the germline V gene are SQVTM and ANQGSEA. Trimming removed 5 bases at V and 2 bases at J, with 9 bases between. The CDR3 has 12 amino acids. The CDR3: CSVSGENYGYTF. Written as DNA, the CDR3 is TGCAGCGTTTCCGGAGAAAACTATGGCTACACCTTC.

This chain connects TRBV5-6 to TRBJ2-2; TRBD1 is a possible D gene (5 bases). The CDR3 covers 17 residues. Per the germline V gene, CDR1 is SGHDT and CDR2 is YYEEEE. The ends were cut back, 4 bases at V and 4 bases at J, with 20 bases in the middle. This CDR3 is CASSRLRINRPTGELFF. The CDR3 DNA reads as TGTGCCAGCAGCCGTCTAAGAATTAACAGGCCCACCGGGGAGCTGTTTTTT.

The sample holds a few counts of this clonotype. This chain connects TRBV12-2 to TRBJ2-7; TRBD2, the table's D call, lacks a check against the DNA. TRBV12-2 is reported as a pseudogene. CDR3 size: 16 residues. The CDR3 loop is CASRPTGTSGSYEQYF. The CDR3 DNA reads TGTGCAAGTCGACCTACCGGGACTAGCGGATCCTACGAGCAGTACTTC.

This clonotype was seen repeatedly, ten times or more. DNA for the CDR3: TGTGCCAGCAGCTTTACGTCGGACACTGAAGCTTTCTTT. Its translation is CASSFTSDTEAFF. The chain links TRBV7-9 to TRBJ1-1; D remains unclear. Per the germline V gene, CDR1 is SEHNR and CDR2 is FQNEAQ (reference sequence). Trimming took 3 bases from V and 3 from J, leaving 8 bases between them. This CDR3 region has 13 residues.

This clonotype was counted ten times or more. The chain combines TRBV4-3 with TRBJ1-4; D unclear. Germline lookup yields CDR1 LGHNA and CDR2 YSLEER. The CDR3 has 16 amino acids. V was shortened by 3 bases and J by 1 base, with 12 bases between the two germline ends. The CDR3 sequence is CASSQGNGRTNEKLFF. CDR3 DNA: TGCGCCAGCAGCCAGGGCAACGGGAGAACTAATGAAAAACTGTTTTTT.

As to this clonotype: One base away lies a much larger clone, so this may be a sequencing read error. CDR3 in DNA: TGTGCCAGCAGTGAACCGCTCAGGGCTAATTCACCCCTCCACTTT. Its protein product is CASSEPLRANSPLHF. V and J are TRBV6-1 and TRBJ1-6; D perhaps matches TRBD1 (5 bases). With 2 bases removed from V and 6 bases from J, the gap between germline ends came to 11 bases. CDR1 MNHNS and CDR2 SASEGT come from the germline V gene. The CDR3 length is 15 residues.

To note about this clonotype: Being one base from a much bigger clone, this may be a read error. The V call is TRBV12-3 or TRBV12-4, the J call TRBJ1-1; D not certain. This CDR3 has 16 amino acids. The ends were cut back, 2 bases at V and 0 bases at J, with 13 bases in the middle. CDR3 sequence reads: CASSLSRNLVNTEAFF. The CDR3 DNA follows: TGTGCCAGCAGTTTATCACGGAATCTGGTGAACACTGAAGCTTTCTTT.

This clonotype was detected only a few times. This sequence joins TRBV29-1 and TRBJ1-1; the D gene is possibly TRBD1 (5 bases). The CDR3 consists of 13 residues. V lost 3 bases, J lost 1 base, and 9 bases lay in between. Looked up from germline, CDR1 is SQVTM and CDR2 is ANQGSEA. DNA for the CDR3: TGCAGCGTTGATTTGGGGGGGAACACTGAAGCTTTCTTT. Translated: CSVDLGGNTEAFF.

This clonotype was observed many times. V gene TRBV4-2 combines with J gene TRBJ2-1, with a tentative D call TRBD2 (6 bases). The germline V and J ends were trimmed by 0 bases and 0 bases, with 9 bases remaining between them. This CDR3 has 16 amino acids. Germline loops: CDR1 LGHNA, CDR2 YNFKEQ. The CDR3 nucleotides are TGTGCCAGCAGCCAAGATCTCGGGGGCTCCTACAATGAGCAGTTCTTC. Residues: CASSQDLGGSYNEQFF.

The J gene is TRBJ2-1, the V gene TRBV3-1; the match to TRBD2 covers 11 bases. The germline CDR1 and CDR2 sequences are LGHDT and YNNKEL (reference sequence). The CDR3 spans 15 residues. V was clipped by 5 bases and J by 6 bases; unmatched bases: 6. CDR3 amino acids: CASSTLAGGPNEQFF. CDR3 bases: TGTGCCAGCAGCACCCTAGCGGGGGGCCCCAATGAGCAGTTCTTC.

Only a few counts were recorded for this clonotype. This rearrangement joins TRBV7-8 to TRBJ1-2; TRBD1 agrees at 8 bases. V lost 2 bases and J lost 9; bases outside the gene matches: 17. CDR3 size: 17 residues. CDR1 SGHVS and CDR2 FQNEAQ come from the germline V gene. CDR3 DNA: TGTGCCAGCAGCTTAATGGGGACAGGCAACTTTTATGGAAGCTACACCTTC. Encoded protein: CASSLMGTGNFYGSYTF.

This clonotype showed up many times. This chain uses TRBV10-3 with TRBJ2-2; either TRBD1 or TRBD2 may supply D (5 bases each). Deletions cut 8 bases from V and 3 bases from J, with 13 bases between. This CDR3 has 14 residues. Per the germline V gene, CDR1 is ENHRY and CDR2 is SYGVKD. CDR3 amino acids: CAISKGPYTGELFF. The CDR3, as DNA: TGTGCCATCTCCAAGGGACCCTACACCGGGGAGCTGTTTTTT.

The table lists this clonotype with a few counts. The chain has TRBV7-9 and TRBJ1-1; 8 bases are a match to TRBD1. CDR1 SEHNR and CDR2 FQNEAQ come from the germline V gene (reference sequence). This CDR3 is built from 13 residues. V lost 10 bases, J lost 1 base, and 5 bases stayed unmatched. The CDR3 DNA reads as TGTGCCACACAGGGGGTGTGGAACACTGAAGCTTTCTTT. It specifies CATQGVWNTEAFF.

This clonotype has a count of ten or more. V and J are TRBV20-1 and TRBJ1-5; D remains ambiguous. Trimming removed 6 bases from V and 0 bases from J, with 9 bases in between. The CDR3 extends over 13 amino acids. Germline lookup yields CDR1 DFQATT and CDR2 SNEGSKA (reference sequence). CDR3: CSAQTNSNQPQHF. The CDR3 DNA reads TGCAGTGCACAGACGAATAGCAATCAGCCCCAGCATTTT.

In the case of this clonotype: A read error may account for a junction end that differs from germline. The chain uses TRBV12-3 or TRBV12-4 and TRBJ1-1, with no clear D. This CDR3 region has 13 residues. CDR3 nucleotides: TGTGCCAGCAGTTTCGGCAGGAACACTGAAGTTTTCTTT. Translated, it gives CASSFGRNTEVFF.

This chain connects TRBV11-2 to TRBJ1-2; 12 positions match TRBD1. V dropped 6 bases and J dropped 7; count of bases not matched to a gene: 6. The CDR3 totals 14 residues. From germline, CDR1 is SGHAT and CDR2 FQNNGV. This CDR3 reads CASSPPGQGAGYTF. As DNA, the CDR3 is TGTGCCAGCAGTCCCCCGGGACAGGGGGCTGGCTACACCTTC.

This clonotype has just a few counts. The V and J genes are TRBV7-9 and TRBJ2-2; maybe TRBD2 (6 bases). Trimming took off 7 bases at V and 5 bases at J, with 17 bases between the two ends. The CDR3 is made up of 15 amino acids. Germline CDR1 is SEHNR and CDR2 is FQNEAQ (reference sequence). The CDR3 DNA sequence: TGTGCCAGCACACAGGACCGGGGGAGAACCGGGGAGCTGTTTTTT. Encoded protein: CASTQDRGRTGELFF.